The clone carrying this T cell receptor beta chain has a handful of counts. Its antigen is as yet unknown. The source of the sample is a study of beta chain features in type 1 diabetes. Study context: The examined sorted cells totaled approximately 110 million across samples.

Sequencing targeted expressed TCRB transcripts, as all isolated RNA had been reverse transcribed. Samples of naive, central memory and regulatory T cells yielded a mean of around 4 million reads. Clones were read by immunoSEQ multiplex PCR, and TCRdb kept only the in-frame ones, dropping some. The data hold approximately 160,000 clones, with over 9% observed a single time. V shed 6 bases, J shed 1 base, and the junction held 13 bases outside the gene matches. The germline V gene has CDR1 SQVTM and CDR2 ANQGSEA. The CDR3 loop spans 16 amino acids. Study conclusions and caveats: The VDJ junctions of type 1 diabetes patients carried fewer insertions and more deletions. People with Type 1 diabetes carried modestly yet significantly shorter TCRB CDR3s in all four CD4+ subsets.

The source material was central memory CD4+ T cells from blood. The rearrangement joins TRBV29-1 to TRBJ1-2; 8 bases are a match to TRBD1. The receptor's source is a young man with type 1 diabetes. The CDR3 DNA follows: TGCAGCGTCCTAAGGGAAGCAGGGGGCGGTAACTATGGCTACACCTTC. Encoded protein: CSVLREAGGGNYGYTF.